A single sample is the source of the 9 T cell receptor beta chains below, sequenced in a study of OX40 agonist ivuxolimab in advanced cancers. Only in-frame clones appear in the TCRdb table, and some are missing; sequencing was by immunoSEQ multiplex PCR. This sample yields some 80,000 clones, of which about 89% are seen a single time; around 0.54% belongs to the top ten. Material: CD4+ or CD8+ T cells sorted from blood, obtained in a trial of the OX40 agonist ivuxolimab. The source of these receptors is an adult with an advanced solid tumor such as melanoma, head and neck, liver or kidney cancer.

The rearrangement links TRBV5-1 to TRBJ2-6, with 9 bases that match TRBD1. The ends lost 4 bases at V and 2 bases at J; junction bases unmatched: 7. CDR1 and CDR2 from the germline V gene are SGHRS and YFSETQ. The CDR3 is made up of 17 amino acids. DNA of the CDR3: TGCGCCAGCAGCACAAGGGACAGGGAAGCTGGGGCCAACGTCCTGACTTTC. Translating it yields CASSTRDREAGANVLTF.

This chain uses TRBV5-1 with TRBJ1-5; TRBD1 aligns across 7 bases. The germline V gene has CDR1 SGHRS and CDR2 YFSETQ. This CDR3 has 13 residues. The trim removed 0 bases at V and 7 bases at J, leaving 1 base unmatched. The CDR3 is CASSLEQGQPQHF. Written as DNA, the CDR3 is TGCGCCAGCAGCTTGGAACAGGGGCAGCCCCAGCATTTT.

The chain links TRBV5-1 to TRBJ2-3, with 16 bases that match TRBD2. CDR3 length: 17 residues. Germline CDR1 and CDR2: SGHRS and YFSETQ. V gave up 6 bases and J gave up 4 bases; unmatched junction bases: 8. CDR3: CASTAGTSGGESDTQYF. CDR3 nucleotides: TGCGCCAGCACCGCTGGGACTAGCGGGGGGGAATCAGATACGCAGTATTTT.

The J gene is TRBJ1-2, the V gene TRBV7-2; TRBD1 matches at 7 bases. The junction had 5 bases not matched to a gene; V was cut back by 3 bases and J by 4 bases. The germline CDR1 and CDR2 sequences are SGHTA and FQGNSA. The CDR3 loop spans 14 amino acids. The CDR3 spells CASSLGGGPYGYTF. The CDR3 nucleotides read TGTGCCAGCAGCTTGGGAGGGGGCCCCTATGGCTACACCTTC. Looking up the rest from reference TRBV7-2 and TRBJ1-2 gives the full variable domain: GAGVSQSPSNKVTEKGKDVELRCDPISGHTALYWYRQSLGQGLEFLIYFQGNSAPDKSGLPSDRFSAERTGGSVSTLTIQRTQQEDSAVYLCASSLGGGPYGYTFGSGTRLTVV.

V is TRBV15 and J is TRBJ2-7; 7 positions agree with TRBD2. The germline V gene has CDR1 LNHNV and CDR2 YYDKDF (reference sequence). Trimming cost V 0 bases and J 6 bases; bases outside gene matches: 5. The length of the CDR3 is 14 residues. The CDR3 protein is CATSRDQASGEQYF. Written as DNA, the CDR3 is TGTGCCACCAGCAGAGATCAAGCTAGCGGCGAGCAGTACTTC.

This chain joins TRBV7-3 and TRBJ2-3, with 9 bases fitting TRBD2. The CDR3 contains 15 residues. V lost 0 bases, J lost 6 bases, and 4 bases stayed unmatched. Germline V lookup: CDR1 SGHTA, CDR2 FQGTGA. The CDR3 DNA is TGTGCCAGCAGCTTAACTAGCGGGAGAGGTGATACGCAGTATTTT. Its translation: CASSLTSGRGDTQYF.

V gene TRBV19 combines with J gene TRBJ2-3, with 11 nucleotides matching TRBD1. Germline V gene data show CDR1 as LNHDA and CDR2 as SQIVND (reference sequence). After removal of 6 bases from V and 5 bases from J, the junction contained 4 bases not matched to a gene. The CDR3 is made up of 14 amino acids. The CDR3 loop reads CASSRTGGKDTQYF. The CDR3 nucleotides are TGTGCCAGTAGCCGGACAGGGGGCAAAGATACGCAGTATTTT.

A single count supports this clone. This chain connects TRBV5-1 to TRBJ2-2; D might be TRBD1 (6 bases). Germline loops: CDR1 SGHRS, CDR2 YFSETQ. V dropped 7 bases and J dropped 4 bases, with 17 bases sitting between them. CDR3 length: 15 residues. The CDR3 loop reads CASATQGTGTGELFF. In DNA, the CDR3 is TGCGCCAGCGCGACACAGGGTACGGGCACCGGGGAGCTGTTTTTT.

This CDR3 reads CASSETTGGSGNTIYF. The CDR3, as DNA: TGTGCCAGCAGTGAGACGACAGGGGGATCTGGAAACACCATATATTTT. The V call is TRBV6-1, the J call TRBJ1-3; TRBD1 agrees at 9 bases. The CDR3 totals 16 residues. With V trimmed by 3 bases and J by 1 base, 4 bases remained unmatched. The germline V gene encodes CDR1 MNHNS and CDR2 SASEGT.